The source of this T cell receptor beta chain is a study of T cells expressing NK-cell markers (dated by TCRdb to about 2020). Broadly, across the study: TCR beta-chain repertoires were profiled in sorted CD3+CD56+NKG2C+, CD3+CD56+NKG2C- and CD3+CD56-NKG2C+ T-cell subsets from several donors. Of the eight sequenced donors, seven were found to be HCMV-seropositive and one was found to be HCMV-seronegative. Randomly selected healthy volunteers, three men and five women, were used as the eight sequenced donors. The libraries were sequenced on Illumina HiSeq 2000/2500, MiSeq or NextSeq, producing 2 x 150 bp reads. What the research found in general, with its limitations: In over 5 donors, the dominant CD3+CD56+NKG2C+ clonotypes were among the top 10 CD8+ clonotypes and accounted for roughly 1.0-7.5% of CD8+ T cells. It remained unclear whether the expanded NKG2C-expressing T cell clones were specific for HCMV antigens. Those dominant clonotypes were again the most abundant among CD3+CD56-NKG2C+ cells in several donors, at about 28.3-65%.

On this clonotype: The target of this receptor is not known.

A commercial ELISA kit detecting HCMV-specific IgG in serum was used to determine HCMV serostatus. Ficoll density gradient centrifugation was used to isolate peripheral blood mononuclear cells from blood. The CDR3 contains 16 residues, cysteine and phenylalanine counted. The protein alone is recorded here. The CDR1 and CDR2 encoded by the germline V gene are MNHNS and SASEGT. Instrument on record: Illumina HiSeq 2000. TCR beta cDNA libraries were prepared using 5'RACE template switching, which introduced a universal primer site and unique molecular identifiers. cDNA synthesis was primed from the TCR beta constant segment, followed by two successive PCR amplification steps. The source study handled its data this way. MIGEC handled demultiplexing of the reads and grouping by UMI, while MiTCR was used to assemble and quantify clonotypes. To exclude erroneous sequences, any TCR cDNA sequence not supported by at least two reads was discarded. Downstream repertoire analysis used the tcR package, and clonotypes were matched across fractions by CDR3 nucleotide sequence plus V segment. Antigen specificity was annotated against VDJdb with VDJmatch, allowing one amino acid substitution in CDR3. Through TCRdb reprocessing, the reads give one entry per CDR3 protein sequence; DNA is omitted. The V and J calls reflect TCRdb's pipeline rather than the authors' work. The sample table includes about 32,000 distinct CDR3 sequences. The leading ten clones occupy about 55% of the sample.

The sequence joins TRBV6-1 to TRBJ2-5; TCRdb's D gene call, TRBD1, goes unchecked for lack of DNA. Sequencing was carried out using blood T cells: a sorted CD56 or NKG2C T cell subset, CD4+ or CD8+ T cells, or bulk PBMC T cells (not recorded which). The sequence derives from a woman between 18 and 70 years old in good health. The CDR3 region has the sequence CASSGRLQGGLETQYF.